This T cell receptor (beta chain) stems from a study of control samples from healthy donors and cancer patients. Only in-frame clones appear in the TCRdb table, and some are missing; sequencing was by immunoSEQ multiplex PCR. The sample records fewer than 90,000 clones, about 80% being singletons. By proportion, this clone is medium-sized. Specimen: blood. This TCR derives from a man aged 45-65 years in good health.

The CDR3 region has the DNA TGTGCCAGCAGCTTACAGGGGGCCTATGGCTACACCTTC. Protein: CASSLQGAYGYTF. The chain links TRBV5-6 to TRBJ1-2; 9 nucleotides line up with TRBD1. The trim removed 2 bases at V and 4 bases at J, leaving 0 bases unmatched. The CDR3 spans 13 residues. Germline V gene data show CDR1 as SGHDT and CDR2 as YYEEEE.